A selection of T cell receptor beta chains follows, all from one sample in a study of shared clonotypes between healthy human individuals. Clones were read by immunoSEQ multiplex PCR, and TCRdb kept only the in-frame ones, dropping some. Seen here are 600,000 to 750,000 clones, about 90% observed once, and the top ten hold 30% to 40%. The specimen sequenced was memory CD8+ T cells from PBMCs. The receptors stem from a man aged 18 to 30 in good health. Some clones in this sample may be carry-over from other donors' samples. CDR3s include the opening cysteine and the closing phenylalanine or tryptophan. The order of the fields is CDR3 length, J gene, V gene, clone size, D gene, CDR3 DNA, CDR3 protein. D genes are given only for firm matches. Clone size, where shown, is once, few, many, or a class for clones that have expanded.

13 | TRBJ2-7 | TRBV6-4 | . | . | TGTGCCAGCAGTGTCACCCAGGGGTACGAGCAGTACTTC | CASSVTQGYEQYF
15 | TRBJ1-2 | TRBV11-2 | . | . | TGTGCCAGCAGCTTAGGGTCGACGGACATTGATGGCTACACCTTC | CASSLGSTDIDGYTF
16 | TRBJ2-7 | TRBV13 | . | TRBD2 | TGTGCCAGCAGACCCAAGGGACTAGCGGGGACCTACGAGCAGTACTTC | CASRPKGLAGTYEQYF
15 | TRBJ2-2 | TRBV6-6 | . | . | TGTGCCAGCAGTTACGGGCGGGAGAACACCGGGGAGCTGTTTTTT | CASSYGRENTGELFF
13 | TRBJ2-4 | TRBV7-3 | . | . | TGTGCCAGCAGCCCTCTGGGGGTGGACATTCAGTACTTC | CASSPLGVDIQYF
16 | TRBJ2-5 | TRBV6-5 | . | TRBD2 | TGTGCCAGCAGTTCTCGGACTAGCGGGCTTGGAGAGACCCAGTACTTC | CASSSRTSGLGETQYF
15 | TRBJ1-2 | TRBV2 | once | TRBD1 | TGTGCCATTAGGGGACAGGGGATTGCGAACTATGGCTACACCTTC | CAIRGQGIANYGYTF
14 | TRBJ1-1 | TRBV6-5 | . | . | TGTGCCAGCAGTTACAATCGGGCGGGCACTGAAGCTTTCTTT | CASSYNRAGTEAFF
14 | TRBJ2-2 | TRBV10-3 | . | . | TGTGCCACGAAACCTCCGACTAGTGCCGGGGAGCTGTTTTTT | CATKPPTSAGELFF
14 | TRBJ2-7 | TRBV27 | . | . | TGTGCCAGCAGTCTCCGACTAGTTCCCTACGAGCAGTACTTC | CASSLRLVPYEQYF
13 | TRBJ2-7 | TRBV5-6 | . | TRBD1 | TGTGCCAGCAGCTTTGGCACAGGGGGCGAGCAGTACTTC | CASSFGTGGEQYF
14 | TRBJ2-5 | TRBV5-4 | . | . | TGTGCCAGCAGCTTGGTGGCCAGCCAAGAGACCCAGTACTTC | CASSLVASQETQYF
14 | TRBJ2-1 | TRBV11-2 | . | TRBD2 | TGTGCCAGCAGCTTATGGGGGGGCTACAATGAGCAGTTCTTC | CASSLWGGYNEQFF
18 | TRBJ1-1 | TRBV21-1 | . | . | TGTGCCAGCAGCGCCTCAGGGACAGGGGGCTCAACAAACACTGAAGCTTTCTTT | CASSASGTGGSTNTEAFF
14 | TRBJ2-7 | TRBV5-6 | . | TRBD1 | TGTGCCAGCAGAGGCGGGACAGGCTCCCACGAGCAGTACTTC | CASRGGTGSHEQYF
13 | TRBJ1-5 | TRBV28 | . | . | TGTGCCAGCCACGGTAGAGGGGTACAGCCCCAGCATTTT | CASHGRGVQPQHF
17 | TRBJ2-2 | TRBV5-1 | . | TRBD1 | TGCGCCAGCAGCTTACGACAGGGGGGGCCGAACACCGGGGAGCTGTTTTTT | CASSLRQGGPNTGELFF
14 | TRBJ2-7 | TRBV27 | . | . | TGTGCCAGCAGTTTAGGGGGCGGACCCTACGAGCAGTACTTC | CASSLGGGPYEQYF
16 | TRBJ2-1 | TRBV7-9 | . | TRBD1 | TGTGCCAGCAGCTTAGTACAGGGACAGGTGGGCAATGAGCAGTTCTTC | CASSLVQGQVGNEQFF
17 | TRBJ2-7 | TRBV7-9 | . | TRBD2 | TGTGCCAGCACCAGGACTAGCGGGACCACCGCCTCCTACGAGCAGTACTTC | CASTRTSGTTASYEQYF
14 | TRBJ2-1 | TRBV5-1 | . | . | TGCGCCAGCAGCCACGGACGTGGGGTGAATGAGCAGTTCTTC | CASSHGRGVNEQFF
16 | TRBJ2-1 | TRBV7-3 | . | TRBD1 | TGTGCCAGCAGCTTATCCTCGGGACAGGGGATCAATGAGCAGTTCTTC | CASSLSSGQGINEQFF
10 | TRBJ2-7 | TRBV28 | . | . | TGTGCCAGCAGTTTCGGCGAGCAGTACTTC | CASSFGEQYF
15 | TRBJ2-3 | TRBV4-1 | . | . | TGCGCCAGCAGCCAAGTAGGGGGGGACACAGATACGCAGTATTTT | CASSQVGGDTDTQYF
16 | TRBJ2-1 | TRBV11-2 | . | . | TGTGCCAGCAGCTTAGCTTTTCAATCAGCCTACAATGAGCAGTTCTTC | CASSLAFQSAYNEQFF
12 | TRBJ1-2 | TRBV5-6 | once | . | TGTGCCAGCAGTTATACTAACTATGGCTACACCTTC | CASSYTNYGYTF
11 | TRBJ2-7 | TRBV30 | . | TRBD1 | TGTGCCTGGGACAGGGGGCACGAGCAGTACTTC | CAWDRGHEQYF
17 | TRBJ1-1 | TRBV25-1 | . | . | TGTGCCAGCAGTGAACCCAACTTGGAGCAGGGTAGCGCTGAAGCTTTCTTT | CASSEPNLEQGSAEAFF
17 | TRBJ1-2 | TRBV27 | . | . | TGTGCCAGCAGTTTGGGTGCGCAGGGACGCGAGGACTATGGCTACACCTTC | CASSLGAQGREDYGYTF
14 | TRBJ2-1 | TRBV7-6 | . | . | TGTGCCAGCAGCTCCCTCAGGGCCGGCTGGGAGCAGTTCTTC | CASSSLRAGWEQFF
13 | TRBJ2-7 | TRBV9 | . | . | TGTGCCAGCAGCGTAAACTCTGGCTACGAGCAGTACTTC | CASSVNSGYEQYF
12 | TRBJ2-7 | TRBV7-9 | . | . | TGTGCCAGCAGCCGTAGCTCCTACGAGCAGTACTTC | CASSRSSYEQYF
12 | TRBJ1-1 | TRBV5-4 | . | . | TGTGCCAGCAGTGGGGAGAACACTGAAGCTTTCTTT | CASSGENTEAFF
17 | TRBJ2-1 | TRBV9 | . | TRBD2 | TGTGCCAGCAGCCCCCACCCGAGGACTAGCGGGAACAATGAGCAGTTCTTC | CASSPHPRTSGNNEQFF
13 | TRBJ2-5 | TRBV6-6 | . | . | TGTGCCAGCAGAAACGAGGGGGGAGAGTCCCAGTACTTC | CASRNEGGESQYF
17 | TRBJ1-5 | TRBV10-3 | once | . | TGTGCCATCAGTGATGAGGGGGGGGGAAATAGCAATCAGCCCCAGCATTTT | CAISDEGGGNSNQPQHF
14 | TRBJ1-1 | TRBV11-2 | many | . | TGTGCCAGCAGCTTTGGGGGCCCTGGCACTGAAGCTTTCTTT | CASSFGGPGTEAFF
12 | TRBJ2-1 | TRBV6-5 | . | . | TGTGCCAGCAGCTCCTTTAACAATGAGCAGTTCTTC | CASSSFNNEQFF
15 | TRBJ2-5 | TRBV14 | . | . | TGTGCCAGCAGCCAGCGTAGGGGAGAGGGAGAGACCCAGTACTTC | CASSQRRGEGETQYF
14 | TRBJ1-1 | TRBV5-8 | . | . | TGTGCCAGCAGCCGGAGGCGGACGAACACTGAAGCTTTCTTT | CASSRRRTNTEAFF
14 | TRBJ1-2 | TRBV19 | . | . | TGTGCCAGTAGTTGGGGACAAACTAACTATGGCTACACCTTC | CASSWGQTNYGYTF
15 | TRBJ1-4 | TRBV28 | . | . | TGTGCCAGCAGTTTATTCCGAGCAACTAATGAAAAACTGTTTTTT | CASSLFRATNEKLFF
14 | TRBJ2-7 | TRBV6-5 | few | TRBD2 | TGTGCCAGCAGTTATAGCGGGCAGCTCTACGAGCAGTACTTC | CASSYSGQLYEQYF
14 | TRBJ2-5 | TRBV21-1 | once | . | TGTGCCAGCAGCAAAGACAGGGTGAGGGAGACCCAGTACTTC | CASSKDRVRETQYF
12 | TRBJ2-5 | TRBV13 | . | . | TGTGCCAGCAGCTTAGTGGTGGGGGAGCAGTACTTC | CASSLVVGEQYF
15 | TRBJ1-3 | TRBV28 | . | . | TGTGCCAGCAGTTTGGATCAAGGCTCTGGAAACACCATATATTTT | CASSLDQGSGNTIYF
13 | TRBJ1-2 | TRBV7-9 | . | . | TGTGCCAGCAGCTTATCGGGGGGGGGACCCTACACCTTC | CASSLSGGGPYTF
16 | TRBJ1-5 | TRBV7-3 | . | . | TGTGCCAGCAGCTTACGGTCCAGAGATAGCAATCAGCCCCAGCATTTT | CASSLRSRDSNQPQHF
15 | TRBJ2-1 | TRBV28 | . | . | TGTGCCAGCAGTCCCGAACAGGGCTGGGGGCATGAGCAGTTCTTC | CASSPEQGWGHEQFF
17 | TRBJ2-7 | TRBV13 | few | TRBD2 | TGTGCCAGCAGCTTAACCACTAGCGGGGGTCTATCCTACGAGCAGTACTTC | CASSLTTSGGLSYEQYF
14 | TRBJ1-5 | TRBV19 | many | . | TGTGCCAGTAGTATCGGGGCGGGGAATCAGCCCCAGCATTTT | CASSIGAGNQPQHF
16 | TRBJ2-1 | TRBV7-3 | . | . | TGTGCCAGCAGCTTAAACAGACGGAGCTCCTACAATGAGCAGTTCTTC | CASSLNRRSSYNEQFF
15 | TRBJ2-7 | TRBV7-8 | . | . | TGTGCCAGCAGCTTTTTAAGGGAAGGTCCGTACGAGCAGTACTTC | CASSFLREGPYEQYF
18 | TRBJ2-5 | TRBV4-2 | . | . | TGTGCCAGCAGCCAAGATCCGGCGGAGGGGGTGTACCAAGAGACCCAGTACTTC | CASSQDPAEGVYQETQYF
14 | TRBJ2-7 | TRBV19 | . | . | TGTGCCAGTAGTATGCGAACAGACAGCTACGAGCAGTACTTC | CASSMRTDSYEQYF
11 | TRBJ2-7 | TRBV5-4 | . | . | TGTGCCAGCTGGTATGGAGGGGAGCAGTACTTC | CASWYGGEQYF
15 | TRBJ2-7 | TRBV11-2 | . | TRBD1 | TGTGCCAGCAGCCCGAGGGACAGGGAACGTCGCGAGCAGTACTTC | CASSPRDRERREQYF